The 18 T cell receptor beta chains listed next were all sequenced from one sample in a study of cytomegalovirus exposure and HLA in healthy donors. 60 Vbeta and 13 Jbeta primers were used in PCR. TCRdb keeps only in-frame clones here, not all; method: immunoSEQ multiplex PCR. The table has more than 80,000 clones, around 69% seen once. Material for sequencing was PBMCs. Source of these receptors: a woman in her fifties or sixties in good health and CMV-seropositive.

The V call is TRBV19, the J call TRBJ1-1; TRBD1 matches 7 bases. Unmatched junction bases numbered 13, after V lost 5 bases and J lost 1 base. The CDR3 contains 17 residues. The V gene's germline CDR1 is LNHDA and CDR2 SQIVND (reference sequence). The CDR3 sequence: CASSRGGRLLGNTEAFF. The CDR3 nucleotides are TGTGCCAGTAGTCGAGGGGGCCGCCTCCTGGGGAACACTGAAGCTTTCTTT.

This clone was picked up a small number of times. V usage is TRBV10-3 and J usage is TRBJ2-6; 7 bases are a match to TRBD1. The CDR3 is made up of 17 amino acids. Germline CDR1 and CDR2: ENHRY and SYGVKD. The J segment lost 0 bases and the V segment lost 10 bases, leaving 12 bases of the junction unmatched. The CDR3 sequence is CATKTGQATSGANVLTF. As DNA, the CDR3 is TGTGCCACCAAAACAGGACAGGCAACCTCTGGGGCCAACGTCCTGACTTTC.

This clone was counted a few times. V gene TRBV7-2 combines with J gene TRBJ1-5; D possibly corresponds to TRBD1 (6 bases). V was trimmed by 1 base and J by 5 bases, leaving 9 bases between them. From germline, CDR1 is SGHTA and CDR2 FQGNSA. The CDR3 covers 14 residues. The CDR3 DNA reads TGTGCCAGCAGCTTAGAGGGGGGGGATCAGCCCCAGCATTTT. Translating it yields CASSLEGGDQPQHF.

This clone was counted only a few times. A junction boundary mismatches the germline segment, possibly from a read error. V and J are TRBV7-2 and TRBJ1-5; a weak D match, TRBD1 (5 bases). The CDR3 loop spans 15 amino acids. Germline V CDR1 and CDR2: SGHTA, FQGNSA. CDR3 amino acids: CASSRDYYRNHPQHF. The CDR3 region has the DNA TGTGCCAGCAGCAGGGACTACTATCGCAATCACCCCCAGCATTTT.

This sequence joins TRBV9 and TRBJ2-5; 8 bases fit TRBD2. The closer fit of TRBJ2-7 to the DNA end suggests the J call may be wrong. CDR1 is SGDLS and CDR2 is YYNGEE in the germline V gene. The CDR3 length is 16 residues. The CDR3 nucleotides are TGTGCCAGCAGCGTAGCTGGTAGCGGGGTCTCCTACGAGCAGTACTTC. Translating it yields CASSVAGSGVSYEQYF.

V usage is TRBV7-6 and J usage is TRBJ2-7; D may be TRBD1 (5 bases). V was clipped by 6 bases and J by 3 bases, with 9 bases between them. CDR1 is SGHVS, CDR2 FNYEAQ, per germline. The CDR3 is 12 residues long. In nucleotides, the CDR3 is TGTGCCAGCAGTTGGGGCAACTACGAGCAGTACTTC. Its protein is CASSWGNYEQYF. The full variable domain, in which reference TRBV7-6 and TRBJ2-7 provide the parts outside the CDR3, is GAGVSQSPRYKVTKRGQDVALRCDPISGHVSLYWYRQALGQGPEFLTYFNYEAQQDKSGLPNDRFSAERPEGSISTLTIQRTEQRDSAMYRCASSWGNYEQYFGPGTRLTVT.

This chain uses TRBV10-3 with TRBJ1-1; the D gene is possibly TRBD1 (6 bases). The CDR3 loop spans 12 amino acids. Trimming shortened V by 5 bases and J by 5 bases, and 9 bases separated the two germline ends. Germline V gene data show CDR1 as ENHRY and CDR2 as SYGVKD. CDR3 nucleotide sequence: TGTGCCATCAGTTATGGACAGACTGAAGCTTTCTTT. It encodes CAISYGQTEAFF.

The chain recombines TRBV18 with TRBJ2-6; no clear D. The CDR3 is 16 amino acids. V gave up 5 bases and J gave up 1 base, with 12 bases separating them. Per the germline V gene, CDR1 is KGHSH and CDR2 is LQKENI. DNA of the CDR3: TGTGCCAGCTCATCTCAGACTCGATCTGGGGCCAACGTCCTGACTTTC. Translated, it gives CASSSQTRSGANVLTF. The full variable domain, in which reference TRBV18 and TRBJ2-6 provide the parts outside the CDR3, is NAGVMQNPRHLVRRRGQEARLRCSPMKGHSHVYWYRQLPEEGLKFMVYLQKENIIDESGMPKERFSAEFPKEGPSILRIQQVVRGDSAAYFCASSSQTRSGANVLTFGAGSRLTVL.

The chain links TRBV7-2 to TRBJ2-7; 12 nucleotides align to TRBD2. CDR1 is SGHTA and CDR2 is FQGNSA in the germline V gene. V was clipped by 6 bases and J by 3 bases; unmatched bases: 3. The CDR3 sequence is 14 residues long. CDR3 residues: CASSLTSGSYEQYF. The DNA of the CDR3 is TGTGCCAGCAGTTTGACTAGCGGGAGCTACGAGCAGTACTTC.

The chain has TRBV6-1 and TRBJ2-7; D might be TRBD1 (5 bases). The CDR3 sequence is 16 residues long. CDR1 is MNHNS and CDR2 is SASEGT in the germline V gene. Trimming took 3 bases from V and 3 from J, leaving 18 bases between them. In DNA, the CDR3 is TGTGCCAGCAGTGAGAGGAGACAGACCTACTACTACGAGCAGTACTTC. It translates to CASSERRQTYYYEQYF.

Only a few counts were recorded for this clone. The CDR3 bases are TGTGCCAGCAGTGAATCTGAGACTAGCGGGAGGAGAGATACGCAGTATTTT. It codes for CASSESETSGRRDTQYF. V usage is TRBV25-1 and J usage is TRBJ2-3, with 13 bases matching TRBD2. The CDR3 has 17 residues. V shed 1 base, J shed 5 bases, and the junction held 6 bases outside the gene matches. Per germline, CDR1 MGHDK and CDR2 SYGVNS.

This clone has just a few counts. The chain recombines TRBV30 with TRBJ1-3; no clear D. Germline-derived CDR1 and CDR2 are GTSNPN and SVGIG (reference sequence). This CDR3 is 12 amino acids long. The V end lost 7 bases, the J end lost 4 bases, and 11 bases lay between the germline ends. The CDR3 bases are TGTGCCTTCTTGAGCCTCGGAAACACCATATATTTT. Encoded protein: CAFLSLGNTIYF.

The V gene is TRBV27, the J gene TRBJ1-1, with unresolved D. The CDR3 is 14 residues long. Deletions cut 2 bases from V and 4 bases from J, with 11 bases between. The germline V gene has CDR1 MNHEY and CDR2 SMNVEV (reference sequence). CDR3 region: CASSLLTPVTEAFF. DNA of the CDR3: TGTGCCAGCAGTTTACTTACACCTGTCACTGAAGCTTTCTTT.

This chain joins TRBV28 and TRBJ2-3, with 8 bases matching TRBD2. The CDR3 is 16 amino acids. Trimming at V came to 2 bases and at J to 4 bases, leaving 8 bases not matched to a gene. Germline values: CDR1 MDHEN, CDR2 SYDVKM. CDR3 DNA sequence: TGTGCCAGCAGTTTAAGTGTTAGCGGGATGTCAGATACGCAGTATTTT. Encoded protein: CASSLSVSGMSDTQYF.

This clone was counted between two and nine times. The chain has TRBV5-1 and TRBJ2-7; D is unresolved. CDR1 SGHRS and CDR2 YFSETQ come from the germline V gene. The CDR3 is made up of 13 amino acids. Trimming left V 4 bases short and J 4 bases short, with 12 bases between. The CDR3 region has the DNA TGCGCCAGCAGCCCCTCCCCCCTATACGAGCAGTACTTC. Translation: CASSPSPLYEQYF.

J is TRBJ2-7 and V is TRBV5-4, with TRBD2 as a possible D gene (5 bases). This CDR3 is built from 14 residues. Germline V gives CDR1 SGHNT, CDR2 YYREEE (reference sequence). The germline V and J ends were trimmed by 4 bases and 3 bases, with 14 bases remaining between them. In DNA form, the CDR3 reads TGTGCCAGCAGCCCCAGAGGACTGGGCTACGAGCAGTACTTC. Its translation: CASSPRGLGYEQYF. The variable domain in full, with the rest retrieved from reference TRBV5-4 and TRBJ2-7, is ETGVTQSPTHLIKTRGQQVTLRCSSQSGHNTVSWYQQALGQGPQFIFQYYREEENGRGNFPPRFSGLQFPNYSSELNVNALELDDSALYLCASSPRGLGYEQYFGPGTRLTVT.

V usage is TRBV7-9 and J usage is TRBJ2-3; 10 bases match TRBD1. The V segment lost 8 bases and the J segment 7 bases; nucleotides outside the gene matches: 9. Germline loops: CDR1 SEHNR, CDR2 FQNEAQ (reference sequence). This CDR3 has 14 amino acids. DNA for the CDR3: TGTGCCAGCTGGGGACAGGGGAGTATGTATACGCAGTATTTT. This sequence encodes CASWGQGSMYTQYF.

J is TRBJ2-5 and V is TRBV19; D not resolved. The germline V gene encodes CDR1 LNHDA and CDR2 SQIVND (reference sequence). V dropped 5 bases and J dropped 1 base, with 8 bases sitting between them. The CDR3 extends over 13 amino acids. The CDR3 protein is CASSPRLQETQYF. The CDR3 nucleotides are TGTGCCAGTAGTCCCAGACTCCAAGAGACCCAGTACTTC.